The present T cell receptor (beta chain) was sequenced within a study of cytomegalovirus exposure and HLA in healthy donors. The study's findings and limits: As a later analysis showed, several of the most significant clusters appeared to be linked to common viral pathogens.

CDR1 is SGHRS, CDR2 YFSETQ, per germline. The CDR3 spans 14 residues. Trimming cost V 4 bases and J 2 bases; bases outside gene matches: 3. Remarks on this clone: The antigen remains undetermined. The same CDR3 is also encoded by other DNA sequences in this sample.

With 60 Vbeta and 13 Jbeta primers, the PCR was carried out. Measured with immunoSEQ multiplex PCR; TCRdb has only the in-frame clones, and not every one. The sample includes about 280,000 clones, about 90% of them seen just once. Specimen: PBMCs. This chain connects TRBV5-1 to TRBJ2-7, with 10 bases that match TRBD1. The clonotype originates from a young woman in good health and CMV-seronegative. Here the CDR3 reads CASSPGQGAYEQYF. The DNA for the CDR3 is TGCGCCAGCAGCCCCGGACAGGGGGCCTACGAGCAGTACTTC.